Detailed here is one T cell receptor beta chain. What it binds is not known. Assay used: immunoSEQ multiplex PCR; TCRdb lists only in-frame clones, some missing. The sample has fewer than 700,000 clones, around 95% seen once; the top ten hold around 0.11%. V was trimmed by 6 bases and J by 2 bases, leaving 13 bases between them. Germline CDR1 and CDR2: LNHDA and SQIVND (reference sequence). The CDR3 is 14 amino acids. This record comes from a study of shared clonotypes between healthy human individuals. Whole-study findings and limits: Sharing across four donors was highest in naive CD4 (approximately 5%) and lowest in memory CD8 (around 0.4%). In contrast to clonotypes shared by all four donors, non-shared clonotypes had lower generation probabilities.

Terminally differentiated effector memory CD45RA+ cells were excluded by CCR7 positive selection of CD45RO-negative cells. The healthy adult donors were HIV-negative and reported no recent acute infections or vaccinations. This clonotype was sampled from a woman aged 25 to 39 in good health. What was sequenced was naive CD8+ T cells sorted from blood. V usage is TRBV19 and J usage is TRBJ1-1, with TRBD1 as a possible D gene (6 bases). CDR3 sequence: CASREWDTNTEAFF. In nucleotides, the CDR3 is TGTGCCAGTAGGGAGTGGGACACCAACACTGAAGCTTTCTTT.